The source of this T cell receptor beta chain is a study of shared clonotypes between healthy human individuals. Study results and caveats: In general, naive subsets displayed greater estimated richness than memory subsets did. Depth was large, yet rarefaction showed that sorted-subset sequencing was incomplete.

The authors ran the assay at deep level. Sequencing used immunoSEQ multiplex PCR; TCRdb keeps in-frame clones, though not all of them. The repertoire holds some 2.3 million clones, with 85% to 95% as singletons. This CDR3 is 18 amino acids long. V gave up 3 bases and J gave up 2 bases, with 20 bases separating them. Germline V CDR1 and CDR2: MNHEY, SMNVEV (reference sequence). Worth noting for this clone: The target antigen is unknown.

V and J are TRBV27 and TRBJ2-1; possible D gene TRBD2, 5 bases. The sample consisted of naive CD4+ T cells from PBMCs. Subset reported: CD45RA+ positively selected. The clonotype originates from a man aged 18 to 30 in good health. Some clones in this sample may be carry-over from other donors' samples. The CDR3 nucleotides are TGTGCCAGCAGTTTCTCACAAGCTAGCCCCTTTACCTACAATGAGCAGTTCTTC. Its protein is CASSFSQASPFTYNEQFF.